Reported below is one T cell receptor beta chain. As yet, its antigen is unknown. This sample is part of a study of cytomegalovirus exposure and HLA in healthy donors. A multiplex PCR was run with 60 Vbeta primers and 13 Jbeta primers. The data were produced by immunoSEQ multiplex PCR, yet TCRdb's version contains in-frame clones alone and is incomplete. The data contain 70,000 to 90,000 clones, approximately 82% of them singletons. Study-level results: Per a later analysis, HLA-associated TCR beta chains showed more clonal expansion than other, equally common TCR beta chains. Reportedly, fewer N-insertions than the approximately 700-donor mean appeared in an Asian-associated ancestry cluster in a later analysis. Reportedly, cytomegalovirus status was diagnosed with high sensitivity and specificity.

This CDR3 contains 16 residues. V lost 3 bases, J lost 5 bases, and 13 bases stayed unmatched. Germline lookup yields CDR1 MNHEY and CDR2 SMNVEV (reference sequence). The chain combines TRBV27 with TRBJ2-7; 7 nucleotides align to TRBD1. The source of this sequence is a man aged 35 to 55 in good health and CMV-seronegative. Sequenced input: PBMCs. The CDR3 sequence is CASSFTATGSDHEQYF. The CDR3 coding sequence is TGTGCCAGCAGTTTTACCGCGACAGGGTCTGACCACGAGCAGTACTTC.